The 20 T cell receptor beta chains given below trace back to one sample, sequenced in a study of identical twins. TCRdb processed the 5' RACE reads anew with MiXCR; each CDR3 protein has one entry. The table lists 350,000 to 600,000 distinct CDR3 sequences, 12% to 15% of them singletons. The sample also formed part of further work on yellow fever vaccine responses in identical twins.

Source material: CD4+ T cells sorted from blood. Receptors were obtained from a woman aged 18-29 years in good health.

The chain combines TRBV12-3 or TRBV12-4 with TRBJ1-2; no clear D gene. The CDR3 is 14 residues long. V lost 3 bases and J lost 7, with 15 bases in between. CDR3 DNA: TGTGCCAGCAGTTTCTCGGCCGGGCTCGGTGGCTACACCTTC. Residues: CASSFSAGLGGYTF.

This clonotype was observed a few times. The chain combines TRBV7-3 with TRBJ2-2, with a possible D match to TRBD1 (6 bases). Germline V gives CDR1 SGHTA, CDR2 FQGTGA. This CDR3 has 13 residues. V dropped 5 bases and J dropped 9 bases, with 13 bases sitting between them. CDR3 DNA sequence: TGTGCCAGCAGCCCCCTCCAGGGGAGGGAGCTGTTTTTT. It encodes CASSPLQGRELFF.

J is TRBJ2-7 and V is TRBV7-8; 7 bases are a match to TRBD2. The germline CDR1 and CDR2 sequences are SGHVS and FQNEAQ. With V trimmed by 6 bases and J by 9 bases, 17 bases remained unmatched. The CDR3 contains 15 residues. The CDR3 DNA is TGTGCCAGCAGTTCCACCCCACTAGGAGGGAGGGTGCAGTACTTC. Translation: CASSSTPLGGRVQYF.

The rearrangement joins TRBV6-2 or TRBV6-3 to TRBJ2-1; D may be TRBD2 (6 bases). CDR1 and CDR2 (germline): MNHEY, SVGEGT. This CDR3 spans 13 amino acids. V shed 10 bases and J shed 2 bases, with 12 bases lying between them. The CDR3 sequence: CATRWGAYNEQFF. For the CDR3, the DNA is TGTGCCACCAGGTGGGGGGCCTACAATGAGCAGTTCTTC.

The rearrangement uses TRBV3-1 and TRBJ2-7; D not resolved. Germline V lookup: CDR1 LGHDT, CDR2 YNNKEL (reference sequence). This CDR3 is 13 amino acids long. The V and J ends lost 5 bases and 5 bases respectively, with 13 bases between them. CDR3 residues: CASSVNRFHEQYF. CDR3 sequence (DNA): TGTGCCAGCAGCGTAAACAGATTCCACGAGCAGTACTTC.

V is TRBV10-2 and J is TRBJ1-5; unclear D gene. The V and J ends lost 7 bases and 5 bases respectively, with 9 bases between them. This CDR3 has 12 residues. Germline lookup yields CDR1 WSHSY and CDR2 SAAADI. The CDR3 DNA reads as TGCGCCAGCACGTCGGGAGATCAGCCCCAGCATTTT. Its translation: CASTSGDQPQHF.

The V gene is TRBV5-1, the J gene TRBJ2-7, with D perhaps matching TRBD1 (6 bases). V lost 0 bases and J lost 3, with 16 bases in between. The CDR3 totals 16 residues. Germline-derived CDR1 and CDR2 are SGHRS and YFSETQ. CDR3 in DNA: TGCGCCAGCAGCTTGGCTACAGGGATAGTAGTCTACGAGCAGTACTTC. It yields the protein CASSLATGIVVYEQYF.

This sequence joins TRBV12-3 or TRBV12-4 and TRBJ2-1; D possibly matches TRBD1 or TRBD2 (6 bases each). There are 14 residues in the CDR3. Deletions cut 3 bases from V and 8 bases from J, with 14 bases between. This chain's CDR3 is CASSLRGARDEQFF. The CDR3 bases are TGTGCCAGCAGTTTGAGGGGGGCTAGAGATGAGCAGTTCTTC.

In its sample, this clonotype was seen many times. The J gene is TRBJ1-6, the V gene TRBV12-3 or TRBV12-4; D is uncertain. The CDR3 has 15 residues. V was cut by 7 bases and J by 7 bases, with 17 bases left in between. CDR3 DNA: TGTGCCAGCACGACCTCAGACCGGACGAATTCACCCCTCCACTTT. Its protein product is CASTTSDRTNSPLHF.

The chain links TRBV4-1 to TRBJ2-3; 11 bases align to TRBD2. This CDR3 is built from 19 residues. V lost 1 base and J lost 0; bases outside the gene matches: 9. Germline V gene data show CDR1 as MGHRA and CDR2 as YSYEKL. This chain's CDR3 is CASSQVLAGGRYSTDTQYF. As DNA, the CDR3 is TGCGCCAGCAGCCAAGTCCTAGCGGGAGGTCGGTATAGCACAGATACGCAGTATTTT.

This clonotype occurred a few times. The chain employs TRBV7-2 and TRBJ2-2; perhaps TRBD2 as D (5 bases). Trimming took 10 bases from V and 5 from J, leaving 20 bases between them. Germline-derived CDR1 and CDR2 are SGHTA and FQGNSA. This CDR3 has 15 residues. CDR3 sequence: CATHRRADRTGELFF. The DNA for the CDR3 is TGTGCCACCCACCGGCGGGCGGATCGTACCGGGGAGCTGTTTTTT. The full variable domain, rest sourced from reference TRBV7-2 and TRBJ2-2, is GAGVSQSPSNKVTEKGKDVELRCDPISGHTALYWYRQSLGQGLEFLIYFQGNSAPDKSGLPSDRFSAERTGGSVSTLTIQRTQQEDSAVYLCATHRRADRTGELFFGEGSRLTVL.

This clonotype showed up just a few times. The chain joins TRBV20-1 to TRBJ2-1; no clear D. The CDR3 contains 10 residues. The germline gives CDR1 DFQATT, CDR2 SNEGSKA (reference sequence). The V gene lost 6 bases and the J gene lost 7 bases, with 7 bases spanning the gap. CDR3 loop: CSAPLNEQFF. The DNA for the CDR3 is TGCAGTGCGCCCCTGAATGAGCAGTTCTTC.

This sequence joins TRBV6-5 and TRBJ2-7; 9 nucleotides line up with TRBD2. CDR3 length: 15 amino acids. After removal of 3 bases from V and 4 bases from J, the junction contained 7 bases not matched to a gene. Germline CDR1 MNHEY, CDR2 SVGAGI. For the CDR3, the DNA is TGTGCCAGCAGTTATAGCGGGAGAAGGGCATACGAGCAGTACTTC. This gives the protein CASSYSGRRAYEQYF.

The rearrangement links TRBV7-8 to TRBJ2-1; TRBD2 matches 9 bases. Germline lookup yields CDR1 SGHVS and CDR2 FQNEAQ. The J segment lost 7 bases and the V segment lost 1 base, leaving 8 bases of the junction unmatched. This CDR3 is 16 amino acids long. The CDR3 region is CASSLVAGELGNEQFF. The CDR3 DNA reads as TGTGCCAGCAGCTTAGTAGCGGGAGAGTTGGGTAATGAGCAGTTCTTC.

The rearrangement links TRBV29-1 to TRBJ2-7, with D perhaps TRBD1 (7 bases). Trimming left V 6 bases short and J 4 bases short, with 10 bases between. The CDR3 extends over 11 amino acids. Germline V gene sequence: CDR1 SQVTM, CDR2 ANQGSEA. The CDR3 nucleotides are TGCAGCGTCGCGGGACAGTACGAGCAGTACTTC. Residues: CSVAGQYEQYF.

CDR3 residues: CATSRDLASGNNEQFF. CDR3 DNA sequence: TGTGCCACCAGCAGAGATTTGGCTAGCGGAAACAATGAGCAGTTCTTC. The chain has TRBV15 and TRBJ2-1, with 7 bases matching TRBD2. The CDR3 sequence is 16 residues long. Trimming at V came to 0 bases and at J to 5 bases, leaving 7 bases not matched to a gene. Germline V gene sequence: CDR1 LNHNV, CDR2 YYDKDF (reference sequence).

The table lists this clonotype with a few counts. V usage is TRBV5-1 and J usage is TRBJ2-1, with 15 positions matching TRBD2. Germline V gene lookup returns CDR1 SGHRS and CDR2 YFSETQ. V dropped 5 bases and J dropped 0; count of bases not matched to a gene: 6. The CDR3 spans 18 residues. For the CDR3, the DNA is TGCGCCAGCAGTCCTGGGACTAGCGGGGGGAGCTCCTACAATGAGCAGTTCTTC. Translation: CASSPGTSGGSSYNEQFF.

This chain's CDR3 is CASSLSQASTDTQYF. The CDR3 DNA sequence: TGTGCCAGCAGTTTAAGTCAAGCTAGCACAGATACGCAGTATTTT. The rearrangement uses TRBV12-3 or TRBV12-4 and TRBJ2-3; D not certain. This CDR3 spans 15 amino acids. The V end was cut by 2 bases, the J end by 0 bases, with 9 bases between.

This clonotype was observed at least ten times. The rearrangement links TRBV15 to TRBJ2-4; 7 nucleotides align to TRBD2. Losses at the gene ends were 2 bases for V and 0 bases for J; bases not matched to a gene: 16. CDR1 is LNHNV and CDR2 is YYDKDF in the germline V gene (reference sequence). This CDR3 contains 20 residues. CDR3 loop: CATSRKSGGGSLVAKNIQYF. Written as DNA, the CDR3 is TGTGCCACCAGCAGAAAGAGTGGTGGCGGGAGCTTGGTAGCCAAAAACATTCAGTACTTC. Drawing the rest from reference TRBV15 and TRBJ2-4, the complete variable domain is DAMVIQNPRYQVTQFGKPVTLSCSQTLNHNVMYWYQQKSSQAPKLLFHYYDKDFNNEADTPDNFQSRRPNTSFCFLDIRSPGLGDTAMYLCATSRKSGGGSLVAKNIQYFGAGTRLSVL.

This clonotype has only a few counts. The genes are TRBV3-1 and TRBJ2-5, with 7 bases aligning to TRBD1. The CDR3 has 14 residues. Germline CDR1 reads LGHDT; CDR2 reads YNNKEL (reference sequence). After removal of 4 bases from V and 3 bases from J, the junction contained 5 bases not matched to a gene. CDR3 amino acids: CASSPEDRKETQYF. The CDR3 DNA sequence: TGTGCCAGCAGCCCCGAGGACAGGAAAGAGACCCAGTACTTC.